This T cell receptor (beta chain) was retrieved from a study of T cells after yellow fever vaccination (dated by TCRdb to between 2019 and 2020). Context from the whole study: Libraries from fractions with low cell numbers were prepared with the SMART-Seq v4 Ultra Low Input RNA kit. To follow T-cell clones before and after primary and booster YFV17D yellow fever vaccination, bulk TCR alpha and beta repertoires were sequenced over time. Two healthy male donors, one aged 18 to 30 and one aged 30 to 39 years, were included in the cohort. Blood was drawn at multiple timepoints before and after primary and secondary immunization, with bulk PBMC replicates and cell subsets isolated. Findings and caveats that apply to the study as a whole: Because only a couple of donors were included in the study, the extent to which the findings can be generalized is limited. Computational filtering was needed because FACS-sorted repertoires could contain abundant contaminating clonotypes from the bulk population. A small fraction of clonotypes appeared in both the CD4 and CD8 compartments, likely as a result of convergent recombination. The secondary T-cell response was found to be weaker but faster than the primary response, with a peak reached on day 5 rather than on day 15. Most clones expanded after primary vaccination were re-detected after the booster (almost 98% of CD4 and about 88% of CD8), suggesting broad memory maintenance.

This clonotype has ten or more counts. It lacks a known antigen. The record has no base qualities; no much larger clone is one base away. The sequencer listed for this sample is Illumina NovaSeq 6000. Synthesis of TCR cDNA relied on 5'RACE template switching, a step that introduced a universal primer site along with unique molecular identifiers. cDNA synthesis was primed from both the TCR alpha and TCR beta constant segments. Library amplification used two PCR steps, and the second PCR step added sample barcodes and sequencing adapters. Libraries were sequenced on Illumina HiSeq 2500 (2x100 bp) or NovaSeq (2x150 bp). Turning to the authors' computational methods: Demultiplexing of reads and collapsing into UMI consensus sequences were performed with MIGEC, and V(D)J alignment was carried out with MiXCR. Clonotypes responding to the vaccine were identified with edgeR on replicate PBMC samples, with the criteria of FDR below 0.01 and a log2 fold change above 5 up to day 15. Each bulk clonotype was labeled CD4 or CD8 based on which sequenced repertoire, CD4 or CD8, contained the clonotype at higher abundance. The public reads were reanalyzed by TCRdb: fastp trimming at Q25, MiXCR alignment, in-frame beta chains only. Each entry is one CDR3 protein sequence, shown with its most common DNA and genes. TCRdb's processing, not the authors' own work, is the source of the V and J calls. The table for this sample lists 250,000 to 400,000 distinct CDR3 sequences; over 4% of them were counted only once. The ten largest clones capture around 25% of the sample.

Taken with the paper, the label for treatment or condition translates to: live attenuated yellow fever vaccine strain. At each blood-draw timepoint, two biological replicates of bulk PBMCs were obtained. A standard Ficoll-Paque protocol was used to isolate PBMCs from peripheral blood. RNA was extracted with TriZol from bulk PBMCs, CD4 and CD8 fractions, and dextramer-positive and dextramer-negative fractions. V lost 0 bases and J lost 3 bases, and the count of bases not matched to a germline gene is 0. CDR3 length: 14 amino acids, cysteine to valine. Only the CDR3 part of the read is kept: 42 bases, read in frame from the first base. As encoded in the germline V gene, CDR1 is MNHEY while CDR2 is SVGEGT.

The TCR comes from a man between 18 and 35 years old who received the YFV17D yellow fever vaccine. The sequencing used PBMCs, collected 5 days after the yellow fever booster vaccination. The V and J genes are TRBV6-2 or TRBV6-3 and TRBJ2-7; TRBD1 agrees with 9 junctional bases. Here is the DNA: TGTGCCAGCAGTTACTCGACAGGGGGCTACGAGCAGTACGTC. Translated, it reads CASSYSTGGYEQYV.